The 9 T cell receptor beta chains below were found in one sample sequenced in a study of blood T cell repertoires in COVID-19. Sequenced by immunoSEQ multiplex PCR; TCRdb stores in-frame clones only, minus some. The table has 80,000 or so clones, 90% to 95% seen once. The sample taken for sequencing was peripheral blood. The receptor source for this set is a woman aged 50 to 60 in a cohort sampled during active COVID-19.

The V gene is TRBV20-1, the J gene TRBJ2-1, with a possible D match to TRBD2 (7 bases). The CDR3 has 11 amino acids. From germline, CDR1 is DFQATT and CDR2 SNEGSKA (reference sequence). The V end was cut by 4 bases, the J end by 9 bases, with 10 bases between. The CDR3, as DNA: TGCAGTGCTACGAGGGGGGGTGAGCAGTTCTTC. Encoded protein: CSATRGGEQFF.

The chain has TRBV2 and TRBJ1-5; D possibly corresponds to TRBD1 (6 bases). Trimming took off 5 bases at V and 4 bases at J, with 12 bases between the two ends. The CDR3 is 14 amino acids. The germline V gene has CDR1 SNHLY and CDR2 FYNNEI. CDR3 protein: CASSSGTRNQPQHF. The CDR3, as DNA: TGTGCCAGCAGTTCCGGGACACGGAATCAGCCCCAGCATTTT.

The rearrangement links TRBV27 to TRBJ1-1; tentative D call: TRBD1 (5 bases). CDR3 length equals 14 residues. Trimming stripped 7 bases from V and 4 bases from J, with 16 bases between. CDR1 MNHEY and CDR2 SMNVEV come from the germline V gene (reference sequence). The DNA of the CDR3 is TGTGCCAGCAAGCCCTTGGGGGGAGGCACTGAAGCTTTCTTT. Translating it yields CASKPLGGGTEAFF.

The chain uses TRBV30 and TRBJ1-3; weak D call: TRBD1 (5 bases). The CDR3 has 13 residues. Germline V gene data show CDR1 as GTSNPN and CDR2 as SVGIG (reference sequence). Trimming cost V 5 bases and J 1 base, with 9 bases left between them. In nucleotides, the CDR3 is TGTGCCTGGTCAGGGAATTCTGGAAACACCATATATTTT. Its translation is CAWSGNSGNTIYF.

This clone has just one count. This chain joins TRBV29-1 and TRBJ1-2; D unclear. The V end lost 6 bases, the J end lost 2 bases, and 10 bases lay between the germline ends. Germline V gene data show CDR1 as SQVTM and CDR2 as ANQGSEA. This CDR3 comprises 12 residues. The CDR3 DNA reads TGCAGCGTCGTACGACAAAACTATGGCTACACCTTC. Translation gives CSVVRQNYGYTF.

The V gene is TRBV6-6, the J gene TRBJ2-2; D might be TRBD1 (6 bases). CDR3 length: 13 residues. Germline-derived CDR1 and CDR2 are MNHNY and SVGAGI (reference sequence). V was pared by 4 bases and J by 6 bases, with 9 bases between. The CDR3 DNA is TGTGCCAGCAGTTCGGGACAAGCCGGGGAGCTGTTTTTT. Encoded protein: CASSSGQAGELFF.

The CDR3 DNA follows: TGTGCCAGTAGTATGAGGACACAAACTAACTATGGCTACACCTTC. It is translated as CASSMRTQTNYGYTF. V gene TRBV19 combines with J gene TRBJ1-2, with D perhaps TRBD1 (5 bases). The germline V and J ends were trimmed by 3 bases and 0 bases, with 11 bases remaining between them. This CDR3 has 15 residues. Germline CDR1 is LNHDA and CDR2 is SQIVND (reference sequence).

CDR3 sequence: CASSPFFKGAGPPGRTEAFF. The CDR3 DNA reads TGTGCCAGCAGTCCATTCTTCAAAGGGGCAGGTCCACCAGGGAGGACTGAAGCTTTCTTT. The V and J genes are TRBV2 and TRBJ1-1, with D possibly matching TRBD1 (5 bases). This CDR3 contains 20 residues. The germline V gene encodes CDR1 SNHLY and CDR2 FYNNEI. V was clipped by 5 bases and J by 5 bases, with 33 bases between them. The whole variable domain, remainder taken from reference TRBV2 and TRBJ1-1, is EPEVTQTPSHQVTQMGQEVILRCVPISNHLYFYWYRQILGQKVEFLVSFYNNEISEKSEIFDDQFSVERPDGSNFTLKIRSTKLEDSAMYFCASSPFFKGAGPPGRTEAFFGQGTRLTVV.

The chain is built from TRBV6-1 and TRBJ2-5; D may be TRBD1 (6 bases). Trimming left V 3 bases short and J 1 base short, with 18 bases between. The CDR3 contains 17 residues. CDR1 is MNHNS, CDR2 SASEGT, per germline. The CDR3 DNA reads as TGTGCCAGCAGTGATGCCGGACAGCGCCTTACCCAAGAGACCCAGTACTTC. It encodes CASSDAGQRLTQETQYF.